This TCR beta chain was captured by sequencing in a study of blood T cell repertoires in COVID-19. Study-level information: Samples of COVID-19 (acute and convalescent) were obtained from the United States, Italy and Spain. PBMCs, B-cell-depleted T cells, or T cells provided the cDNA or gDNA that made up the material.

As handled by the study authors: Counts of nucleated cells, estimated from reference gene primer amplification, were obtained. Sequencing used immunoSEQ multiplex PCR; TCRdb keeps in-frame clones, though not all of them. V and J calls and clone size are copied from that table; D and trimming were computed from the DNA. The data show approximately 70,000 clones, with roughly 90% seen just once and approximately 2.5% held by the top ten. The TCR was taken from a human donor in a cohort sampled during active COVID-19. Input material: peripheral blood.

CDR3 protein: CASSTGTANTEAFF. The DNA of the CDR3 is TGTGCCAGCAGTACCGGGACAGCGAACACTGAAGCTTTCTTT. The chain recombines TRBV6-6 with TRBJ1-1; TRBD1 matches 7 bases. Trimming at V came to 5 bases and at J to 1 base, leaving 4 bases not matched to a gene. Germline V gene data show CDR1 as MNHNY and CDR2 as SVGAGI (reference sequence). This CDR3 has 14 residues.